These 8 T cell receptor beta chains were sequenced from one sample in a study of post-analysis software for immune sequencing data. Overall study findings and caveats: Among five TRBV segments more frequent in patients than controls were TRBV5-6, TRBV5-1 and TRBV20-1.

Built from TCR beta cDNA, the libraries had unique molecular identifiers in them. TCRdb re-analysed the PCR reads in MiXCR, keeping a single row per CDR3 protein. This table holds about half a million distinct CDR3 sequences, less than 40% found once. No antigens are known for them. Sequencing was done on a sample of blood. These TCRs come from a girl aged 2 to 17 with multiple sclerosis.

V usage is TRBV7-9 and J usage is TRBJ2-3; 13 bases match TRBD2. Germline-derived CDR1 and CDR2 are SEHNR and FQNEAQ (reference sequence). The CDR3 has 17 residues. J was trimmed by 2 bases and V by 4 bases; bases with no gene match: 6. This chain's CDR3 is CASSSGTSGEFTDTQYF. CDR3 bases: TGTGCCAGCAGCTCCGGGACTAGCGGGGAATTCACAGATACGCAGTATTTT.

The chain is built from TRBV18 and TRBJ1-1; 7 positions match TRBD1. The germline V gene has CDR1 KGHSH and CDR2 LQKENI. V trimming: 3 bases; J trimming: 5 bases; junction bases outside the gene matches: 9. This CDR3 has 15 residues. CDR3 in DNA: TGTGCCAGCTCACCGGTAGGGGGCGCAGGAACTGAAGCTTTCTTT. It encodes CASSPVGGAGTEAFF.

This rearrangement joins TRBV4-1 to TRBJ2-7, with TRBD1 identical over 10 bases. Germline CDR1 is MGHRA and CDR2 is YSYEKL. V trimming: 5 bases; J trimming: 4 bases; junction bases outside the gene matches: 5. CDR3 length equals 14 residues. The CDR3 bases are TGCGCCAGCAGCATGACAGGGGGCGCGTACGAGCAGTACTTC. The encoded protein is CASSMTGGAYEQYF.

The rearrangement links TRBV5-1 to TRBJ2-6; D is undetermined. CDR1 and CDR2 from the germline V gene are SGHRS and YFSETQ. This CDR3 is 15 amino acids long. Trimming removed 4 bases from V and 1 base from J, with 9 bases in between. The CDR3 coding sequence is TGCGCCAGCAGCACGGACCCTTCTGGGGCCAACGTCCTGACTTTC. It specifies CASSTDPSGANVLTF.

V and J are TRBV7-3 and TRBJ1-1; no definite D call. The CDR3 totals 15 residues. The germline V gene has CDR1 SGHTA and CDR2 FQGTGA. V was clipped by 6 bases and J by 0 bases, with 14 bases between them. The CDR3 bases are TGTGCCAGCAGGGCAGCTAATACTATGAACACTGAAGCTTTCTTT. This codes for CASRAANTMNTEAFF.

V gene TRBV18 combines with J gene TRBJ2-1; D is unclear. Between the trimmed V and J ends, which lost 3 bases and 9 bases, there was a span of 12 bases. CDR1 KGHSH and CDR2 LQKENI come from the germline V gene. This CDR3 contains 13 residues. CDR3 bases: TGTGCCAGCTCACCGCTGGATGTCGGTGAGCAGTTCTTC. This translates into CASSPLDVGEQFF.

The chain links TRBV6-5 to TRBJ1-6; D possibly corresponds to TRBD1 (6 bases). CDR1 is MNHEY and CDR2 is SVGAGI in the germline V gene. Between the trimmed V and J ends, which lost 0 bases and 5 bases, there was a span of 11 bases. CDR3 length: 16 residues. The CDR3 coding sequence is TGTGCCAGCAGTTACTCGACTGCAGGGGATAATTCACCCCTCCACTTT. It yields the protein CASSYSTAGDNSPLHF.

This clonotype was observed a few times. This sequence joins TRBV20-1 and TRBJ1-1; 9 bases are shared with TRBD1. The CDR3 is made up of 13 amino acids. Germline CDR1 DFQATT, CDR2 SNEGSKA (reference sequence). V shed 1 base and J 11 bases; nucleotides not matched to a gene: 8. This CDR3 reads CSARGPNRGPAFF. CDR3 DNA sequence: TGCAGTGCTAGAGGGCCGAACAGGGGGCCGGCTTTCTTT.